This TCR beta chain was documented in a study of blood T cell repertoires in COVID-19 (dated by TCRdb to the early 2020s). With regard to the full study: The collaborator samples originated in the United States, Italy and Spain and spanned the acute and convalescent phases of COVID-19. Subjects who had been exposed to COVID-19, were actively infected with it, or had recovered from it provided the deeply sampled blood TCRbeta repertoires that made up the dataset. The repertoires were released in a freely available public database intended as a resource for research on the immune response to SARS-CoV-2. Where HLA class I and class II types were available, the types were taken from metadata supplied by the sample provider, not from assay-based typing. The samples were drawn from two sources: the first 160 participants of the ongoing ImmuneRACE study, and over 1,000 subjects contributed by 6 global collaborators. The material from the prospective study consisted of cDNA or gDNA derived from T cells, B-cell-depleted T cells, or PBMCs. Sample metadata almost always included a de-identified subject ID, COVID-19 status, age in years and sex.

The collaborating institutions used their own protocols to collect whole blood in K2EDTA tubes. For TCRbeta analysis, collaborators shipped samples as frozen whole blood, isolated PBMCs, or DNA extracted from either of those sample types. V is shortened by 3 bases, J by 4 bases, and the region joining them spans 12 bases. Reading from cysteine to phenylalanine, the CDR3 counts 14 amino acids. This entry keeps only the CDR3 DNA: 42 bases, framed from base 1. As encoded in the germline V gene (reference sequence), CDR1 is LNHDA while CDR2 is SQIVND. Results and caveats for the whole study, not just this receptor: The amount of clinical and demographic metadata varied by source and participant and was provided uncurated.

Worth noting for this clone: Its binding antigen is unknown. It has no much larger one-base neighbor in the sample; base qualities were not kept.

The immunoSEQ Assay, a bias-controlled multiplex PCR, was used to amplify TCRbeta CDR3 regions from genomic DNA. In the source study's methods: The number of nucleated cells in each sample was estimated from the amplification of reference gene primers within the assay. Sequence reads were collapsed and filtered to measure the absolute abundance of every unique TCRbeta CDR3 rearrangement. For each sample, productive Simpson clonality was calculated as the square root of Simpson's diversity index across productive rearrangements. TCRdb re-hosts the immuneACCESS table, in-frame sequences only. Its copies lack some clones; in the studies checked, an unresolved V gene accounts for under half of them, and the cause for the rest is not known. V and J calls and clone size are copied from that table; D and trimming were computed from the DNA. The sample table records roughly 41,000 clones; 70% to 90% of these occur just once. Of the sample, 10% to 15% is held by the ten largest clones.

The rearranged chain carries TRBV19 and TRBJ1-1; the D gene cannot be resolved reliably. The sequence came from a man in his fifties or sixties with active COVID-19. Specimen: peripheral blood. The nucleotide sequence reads TGTGCCAGTAGTATTAAAACTCCGGGCACTGAAGCTTTCTTT. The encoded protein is CASSIKTPGTEAFF. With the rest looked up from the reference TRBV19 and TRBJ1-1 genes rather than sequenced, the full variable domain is DGGITQSPKYLFRKEGQNVTLSCEQNLNHDAMYWYRQDPGQGLRLIYYSQIVNDFQKGDIAEGYSVSREKKESFPLTVTSAQKNPTAFYLCASSIKTPGTEAFFGQGTRLTVV.